Presented here are 7 T cell receptor beta chains from one specimen sequenced in a study of blood T cells in healthy people across ages. Alongside a J-beta primer mix, a sample-barcoded 5' primer served in a second PCR lasting roughly 6 to 11 cycles. TCRdb recomputed calls from the 5' RACE reads with MiXCR, one row per CDR3 protein. This sample has hundreds of thousands of distinct CDR3 sequences, with around 45% found just once. Sequenced sample: blood. These receptors originate from a man older than 75 in good health.

Concerning this clonotype itself: A much more abundant neighbour one base away suggests this may be a read error. The V call is TRBV6-2 or TRBV6-3, the J call TRBJ2-5; TRBD1 agrees at 8 bases. The J call may be faulty, since TRBJ2-7 better matches the DNA end. CDR3 length: 12 amino acids. Germline assignment: CDR1 MNHEY and CDR2 SVGEGT. For the CDR3, the DNA is TGTGCCAGCAATACAGGGGGCTACGAGCAGTACTTC. Translated, it gives CASNTGGYEQYF.

CDR3 in DNA: TGTGCCAGCAGCTTAGTCGTTGGGGTTGGGGCGGATTATAGCAATCAGCCCCAGCATTTT. This gives the protein CASSLVVGVGADYSNQPQHF. The chain employs TRBV7-2 and TRBJ1-5, with D possibly TRBD1 on 5 matching bases. The V end was cut by 1 base, the J end by 0 bases, with 22 bases between. Germline V lookup: CDR1 SGHTA, CDR2 FQGNSA. This CDR3 region has 20 residues.

V usage is TRBV7-9 and J usage is TRBJ1-1; D perhaps matches TRBD1 (5 bases). Germline CDR1 reads SEHNR; CDR2 reads FQNEAQ (reference sequence). This CDR3 is 16 amino acids long. V lost 5 bases to trimming and J lost 3 bases, with 19 bases between them. The CDR3 reads CASSQFVGAGDTEAFF. The CDR3 DNA sequence: TGTGCCAGCAGCCAATTCGTCGGGGCCGGGGACACTGAAGCTTTCTTT.

The chain couples TRBV12-5 to TRBJ2-7; 9 bases map to TRBD2. Germline CDR1 reads LGHNT; CDR2 reads FRNRAP. Trimming removed 2 bases from V and 4 bases from J; junction bases left unmatched: 9. The CDR3 has 16 residues. In nucleotides, the CDR3 is TGTGCTAGTGGTTTGCCTCTGATAGCGGGAGAGTACGAGCAGTACTTC. Translation: CASGLPLIAGEYEQYF.

J is TRBJ1-2 and V is TRBV20-1, with D uncertain. V lost 2 bases, J lost 0 bases, and 7 bases lay in between. From germline, CDR1 is DFQATT and CDR2 SNEGSKA (reference sequence). The CDR3 totals 13 residues. CDR3 sequence (DNA): TGCAGTGCTAGAACAGCCGCTAACTATGGCTACACCTTC. It is translated as CSARTAANYGYTF.

This clonotype was detected ten times or more. This sequence joins TRBV28 and TRBJ2-1; 9 positions match TRBD2. Germline V CDR1 and CDR2: MDHEN, SYDVKM. V was pared by 4 bases and J by 4 bases, with 5 bases of the junction left unmatched. The length of the CDR3 is 15 residues. The CDR3 region has the DNA TGTGCCAGCAGTTCCGGGACTAGCAGATACAATGAGCAGTTCTTC. Amino acids: CASSSGTSRYNEQFF.

V usage is TRBV7-7 and J usage is TRBJ2-2; no definite D call. Germline values: CDR1 SSHAT, CDR2 FNYEAQ (reference sequence). With 4 bases removed from V and 4 bases from J, the gap between germline ends came to 7 bases. This CDR3 contains 13 residues. DNA of the CDR3: TGTGCCAGCAGCTACCTAGGCACCGGGGAGCTGTTTTTT. Translating it yields CASSYLGTGELFF. Filled out from reference TRBV7-7 and TRBJ2-2, the complete variable domain reads GAGVSQSPRYKVTKRGQDVTLRCDPISSHATLYWYQQALGQGPEFLTYFNYEAQPDKSGLPSDRFSAERPEGSISTLTIQRTEQRDSAMYRCASSYLGTGELFFGEGSRLTVL.